This T cell receptor (beta chain) was sequenced in a study of CD8 T cells in ankylosing spondylitis. J gave up 5 bases and V 1 base, and 8 bases lay outside the gene matches. The CDR3 length is 16 residues. The germline V gene has CDR1 SEHNR and CDR2 FQNEAQ (reference sequence). MiXCR, run by TCRdb on the 5' RACE reads, gives a single entry per CDR3 protein. The data hold approximately 110,000 distinct CDR3 sequences, with approximately 25% observed a single time. The specimen was synovial fluid, either unsorted or a sorted T cell fraction (not recorded which). This sequence joins TRBV7-9 and TRBJ2-5; 9 nucleotides agree with TRBD2. The TCR was taken from a male donor with ankylosing spondylitis. For the CDR3, the DNA is TGTGCCAGCAGCTTAGATATAGCGGGAGTCGGGGAGACCCAGTACTTC. Its translation: CASSLDIAGVGETQYF.